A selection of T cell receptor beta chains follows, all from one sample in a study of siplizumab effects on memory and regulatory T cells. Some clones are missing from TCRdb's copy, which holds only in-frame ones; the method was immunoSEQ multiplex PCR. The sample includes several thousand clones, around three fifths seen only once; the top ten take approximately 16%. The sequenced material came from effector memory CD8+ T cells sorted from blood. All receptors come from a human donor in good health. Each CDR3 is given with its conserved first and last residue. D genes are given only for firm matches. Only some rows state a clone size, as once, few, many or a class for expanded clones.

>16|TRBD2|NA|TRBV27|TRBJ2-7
TGTGCCAGCAGTTTGGGTTCTGGCGGGGGGACTTACGAGCAGTACTTC
CASSLGSGGGTYEQYF
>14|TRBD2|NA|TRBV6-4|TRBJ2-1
TGTGCCAGCAGTGTCTTAGCGGGGTTCAATGAGCAGTTCTTC
CASSVLAGFNEQFF
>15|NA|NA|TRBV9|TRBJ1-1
TGTGCCAGCAGCCAGTCAGGGGTCTCGAACACTGAAGCTTTCTTT
CASSQSGVSNTEAFF
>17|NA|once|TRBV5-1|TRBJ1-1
TGCGCCAGCAGCTTGGCCTACCACCCAGGGACCGGTCAAGGGGCTTTCTTT
CASSLAYHPGTGQGAFF
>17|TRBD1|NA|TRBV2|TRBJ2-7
TGTGCCAGCAGTGAAGCCTCCCTGGCAGGGGGTTCCTACGAGCAGTACTTC
CASSEASLAGGSYEQYF
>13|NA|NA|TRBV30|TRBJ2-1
TGTGCCTGTGTTATCGGGAATCGGAATGAGCAGTTCTTC
CACVIGNRNEQFF
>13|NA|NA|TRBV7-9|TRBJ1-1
TGTGCCAGCAGGGACAGAATGAACACTGAAGCTTTCTTT
CASRDRMNTEAFF
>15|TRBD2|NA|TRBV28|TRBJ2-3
TGTGCCAGCAGGACGAGAGCGGGGCCCACAGATACGCAGTATTTT
CASRTRAGPTDTQYF
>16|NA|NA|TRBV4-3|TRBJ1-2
TGCGCCAGCAGCCCCAGATGGGCAGTTCCTAACTATGGCTACACCTTC
CASSPRWAVPNYGYTF
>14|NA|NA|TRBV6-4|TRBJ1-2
TGTGCCAGCAGTGACGGTACAGGGATGGGAGGCTACACCTTC
CASSDGTGMGGYTF
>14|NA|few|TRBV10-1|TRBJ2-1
TGCGCCAGCAGTGAGAGGGCAGAATACAATGAGCAGTTCTTC
CASSERAEYNEQFF
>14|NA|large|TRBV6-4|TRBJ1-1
TGTGCCAGCAGTGACTCAGCAGGGAACACTGAAGCTTTCTTT
CASSDSAGNTEAFF
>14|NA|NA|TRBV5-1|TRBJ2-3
TGCGCCAGCAGCTTTGCCGGTGGGACAGATACGCAGTATTTT
CASSFAGGTDTQYF
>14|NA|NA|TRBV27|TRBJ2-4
TGTGCCAGCAGTTTTTCCAGTAATGGGGACATTCAGTACTTC
CASSFSSNGDIQYF
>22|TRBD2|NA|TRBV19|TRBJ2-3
TGTGCCAGTAGTATAGGCGGGGCCGGTTGGAGCGGGGCCTTACCTAGCACAGATACGCAGTATTTT
CASSIGGAGWSGALPSTDTQYF
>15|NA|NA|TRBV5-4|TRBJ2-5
TGTGCCAGCAGCCAAGATATCGGGGGCCAAGAGACCCAGTACTTC
CASSQDIGGQETQYF
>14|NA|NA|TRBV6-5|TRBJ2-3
TGTGCCAGCAGTTTGATCAGCCAGCTTGATACGCAGTATTTT
CASSLISQLDTQYF
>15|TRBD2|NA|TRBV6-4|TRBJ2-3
TGTGCCAGCAGTGAGGGGACTAGCGGCACAGATACGCAGTATTTT
CASSEGTSGTDTQYF
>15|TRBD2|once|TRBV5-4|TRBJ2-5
TGTGCCAGCAGCTATGGGCCCGGGGGGCAAGAGACCCAGTACTTC
CASSYGPGGQETQYF
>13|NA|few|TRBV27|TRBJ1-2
TGTGCCAGCAGTATAACATGGAACTATGGCTACACCTTC
CASSITWNYGYTF
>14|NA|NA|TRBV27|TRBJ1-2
TGTGCCAGCAGTTTAGGCGGACAGACCTATGGCTACACCTTC
CASSLGGQTYGYTF
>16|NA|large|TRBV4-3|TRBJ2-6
TGCGCCAGCAGCCAAGATCGCAGCTCTGGGGCCAACGTCCTGACTTTC
CASSQDRSSGANVLTF
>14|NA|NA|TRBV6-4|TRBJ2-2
TGTGCCAGCAGTGACTCGACAAACACCGGGGAGCTGTTTTTT
CASSDSTNTGELFF
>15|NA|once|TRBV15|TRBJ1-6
TGTGCCACCAGCAGAGGACAGATAGAAAATTCACCCCTCCACTTT
CATSRGQIENSPLHF
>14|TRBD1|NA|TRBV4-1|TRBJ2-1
TGCGCCAGCAGCCGGACAGGGGAGCCCAATGAGCAGTTCTTC
CASSRTGEPNEQFF
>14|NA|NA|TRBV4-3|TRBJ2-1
TGCGCCAGCAGTTCAGTGGGGGACTACAATGAGCAGTTCTTC
CASSSVGDYNEQFF
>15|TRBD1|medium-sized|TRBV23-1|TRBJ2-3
TGCGCCAGCAGTCAATTAGACAGGGGGTCAGATACGCAGTATTTT
CASSQLDRGSDTQYF
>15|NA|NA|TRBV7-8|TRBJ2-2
TGTGCCAGCAGCTTAAAGGGTCAGCGGGCCGGGGAGCTGTTTTTT
CASSLKGQRAGELFF
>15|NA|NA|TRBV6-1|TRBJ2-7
TGTGCCAGCAGCCTCCGACCCGAGGGCTCCTACGAGCAGTACTTC
CASSLRPEGSYEQYF
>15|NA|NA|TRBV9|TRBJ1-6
TGTGCCAGCAGCGCCCGGCCGGAATATAATTCACCCCTCCACTTT
CASSARPEYNSPLHF
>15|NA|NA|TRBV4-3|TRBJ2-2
TGCGCCAGCAGCCAAGATCAAGGGATCACCGGGGAGCTGTTTTTT
CASSQDQGITGELFF
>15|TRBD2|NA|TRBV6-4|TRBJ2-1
TGTGCCAGCAGTCTGCTAGCGGGGGATTACAATGAGCAGTTCTTC
CASSLLAGDYNEQFF
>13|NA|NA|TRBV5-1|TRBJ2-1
TGCGCCAGCAGCTCACAGGGCTGGAATGAGCAGTTCTTC
CASSSQGWNEQFF
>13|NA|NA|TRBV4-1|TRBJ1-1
TGCGCCAGCAGCCCGGGTGACTACACTGAAGCTTTCTTT
CASSPGDYTEAFF
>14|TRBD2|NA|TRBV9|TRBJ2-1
TGTGCCAGCAGCGTAGATTGGACTAGCGATGAGCAGTTCTTC
CASSVDWTSDEQFF
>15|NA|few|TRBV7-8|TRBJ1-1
TGTGCCAGCACCTCACACTGGACGTCGAACACTGAAGCTTTCTTT
CASTSHWTSNTEAFF
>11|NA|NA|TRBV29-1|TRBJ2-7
TGCAGCGTCCCCGAGATGGGGAAGCAGTACTTC
CSVPEMGKQYF
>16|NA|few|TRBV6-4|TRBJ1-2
TGTGCCAGCAGTGATAGCGAGGCCGGGAGTAACTATGGCTACACCTTC
CASSDSEAGSNYGYTF
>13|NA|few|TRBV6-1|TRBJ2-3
TGTGCCAGCAGTCGGGACTCCACAGATACGCAGTATTTT
CASSRDSTDTQYF
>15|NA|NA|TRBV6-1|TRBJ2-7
TGTGCCAGCACCGAAGGTAGTGGAGAAATTGGCGAGCAGTACTTC
CASTEGSGEIGEQYF
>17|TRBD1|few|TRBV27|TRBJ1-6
TGTGCCAGCAGTCCGCGGGGGACAGGGGTATTAGATTCACCCCTCCACTTT
CASSPRGTGVLDSPLHF
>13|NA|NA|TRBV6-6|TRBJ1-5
TGTGCCAGCAGTTATTCCCAATCTCAGCCCCAGCATTTT
CASSYSQSQPQHF
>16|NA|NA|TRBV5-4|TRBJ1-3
TGCGCCAGCAGCCAAGATCCAGGGGATTCTGGAAACACCATATATTTT
CASSQDPGDSGNTIYF
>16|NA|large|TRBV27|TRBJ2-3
TGTGCCAGCAGTGTCTTAAACCTAATCGGGACAGATACGCAGTATTTT
CASSVLNLIGTDTQYF
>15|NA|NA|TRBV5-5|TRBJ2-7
TGTGCCAGCAGCCCCACAGGGGGGGAAGGACGCGAGCAGTACTTC
CASSPTGGEGREQYF
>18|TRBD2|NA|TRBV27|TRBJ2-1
TGTGCCAGCAGACAGGGACTAGCGGGGGGTCCCTCCTACAATGAGCAGTTCTTC
CASRQGLAGGPSYNEQFF
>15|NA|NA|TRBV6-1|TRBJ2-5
TGTGCCAGCCGGGACACTGATTTGTACCAAGAGACCCAGTACTTC
CASRDTDLYQETQYF
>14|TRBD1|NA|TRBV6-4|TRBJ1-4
TGTGCCAGCAGAGAGGGGACAGACTTTGAAAAACTGTTTTTT
CASREGTDFEKLFF
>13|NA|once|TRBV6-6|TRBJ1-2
TGTGCCAGCATCGCGAACCCTAACTATGGCTACACCTTC
CASIANPNYGYTF
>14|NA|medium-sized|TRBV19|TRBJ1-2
TGTGCCAGTAGTGTCAGTCTGAACAACTATGGCTACACCTTC
CASSVSLNNYGYTF
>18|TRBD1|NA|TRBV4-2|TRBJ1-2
TGTGCCAGCAGCCCCCTCAGGGCAGGGGGCGAAGTCGGGGCGGGCTACACCTTC
CASSPLRAGGEVGAGYTF
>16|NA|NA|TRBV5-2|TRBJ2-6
TGCGCCAGCAGCCAAGAGGGAAGCTCTGGGGCCAACGTCCTGACTTTC
CASSQEGSSGANVLTF